Detailed here is one T cell receptor beta chain. No antigen is known for it. The source of the sample is a study of T cells expressing NK-cell markers. The wider study: Sorted CD3+CD56-NKG2C+, CD3+CD56+NKG2C+ and CD3+CD56+NKG2C- T cells supplied the TCR beta repertoires. Broader study findings: A handful of donors showed these clonotypes also leading the CD3+CD56-NKG2C+ fraction. Top CD8+ clonotypes included the dominant CD3+CD56+NKG2C+ clonotypes in roughly 6 donors.

UMIs accompanied the 5'RACE template switching by which TCR beta cDNA was made. TCRdb re-called the 5' RACE reads, yielding one record per CDR3 amino acid sequence without DNA. This table lists 450,000 to 600,000 distinct CDR3 sequences. Germline V gene lookup returns CDR1 MNHEY and CDR2 SMNVEV (reference sequence). The CDR3 totals 18 residues. The sample taken for sequencing was blood T cells: a sorted CD56 or NKG2C T cell subset, CD4+ or CD8+ T cells, or bulk PBMC T cells (not recorded which). The clonotype was recovered from a man younger than 35 in good health. The chain uses TRBV27 and TRBJ2-3; TCRdb indicates TRBD1, and absent DNA this call remains unverified. CDR3 sequence: CASQRDSLTPTSTDTQYF.